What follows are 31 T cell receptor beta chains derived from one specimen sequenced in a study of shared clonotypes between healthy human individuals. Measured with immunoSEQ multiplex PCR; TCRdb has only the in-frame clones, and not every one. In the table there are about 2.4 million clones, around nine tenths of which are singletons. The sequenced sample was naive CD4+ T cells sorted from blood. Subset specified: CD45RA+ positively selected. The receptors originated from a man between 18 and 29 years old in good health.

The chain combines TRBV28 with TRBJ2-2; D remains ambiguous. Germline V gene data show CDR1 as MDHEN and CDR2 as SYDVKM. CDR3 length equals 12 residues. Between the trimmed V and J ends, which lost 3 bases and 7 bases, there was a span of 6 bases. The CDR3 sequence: CASSFVVGELFF. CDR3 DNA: TGTGCCAGCAGTTTCGTGGTCGGGGAGCTGTTTTTT.

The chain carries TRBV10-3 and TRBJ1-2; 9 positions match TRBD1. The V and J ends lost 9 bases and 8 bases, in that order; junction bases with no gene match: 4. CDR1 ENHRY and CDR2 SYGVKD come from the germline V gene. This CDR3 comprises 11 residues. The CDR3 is CAIGTGWGYTF. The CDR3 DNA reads TGTGCCATTGGGACAGGGTGGGGCTACACCTTC.

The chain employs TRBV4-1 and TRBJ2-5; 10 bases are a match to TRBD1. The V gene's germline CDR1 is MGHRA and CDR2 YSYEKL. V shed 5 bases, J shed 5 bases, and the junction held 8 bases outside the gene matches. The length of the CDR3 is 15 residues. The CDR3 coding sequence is TGCGCCAGCAGCGCGGGACAGGGGTGGGGGGAGACCCAGTACTTC. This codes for CASSAGQGWGETQYF.

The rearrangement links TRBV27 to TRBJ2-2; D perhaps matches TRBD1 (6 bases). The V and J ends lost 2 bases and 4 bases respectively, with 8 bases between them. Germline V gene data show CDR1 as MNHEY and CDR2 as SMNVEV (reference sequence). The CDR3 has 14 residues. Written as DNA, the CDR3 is TGTGCCAGCAGTTTAATAGGGGGCACCGGGGAGCTGTTTTTT. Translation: CASSLIGGTGELFF.

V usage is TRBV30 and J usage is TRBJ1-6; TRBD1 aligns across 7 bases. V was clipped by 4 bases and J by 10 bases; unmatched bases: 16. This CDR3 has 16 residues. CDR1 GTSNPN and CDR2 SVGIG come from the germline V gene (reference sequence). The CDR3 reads CAWTNDRAQRGSPLHF. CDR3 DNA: TGTGCCTGGACCAACGACAGGGCGCAAAGGGGGTCACCCCTCCACTTT.

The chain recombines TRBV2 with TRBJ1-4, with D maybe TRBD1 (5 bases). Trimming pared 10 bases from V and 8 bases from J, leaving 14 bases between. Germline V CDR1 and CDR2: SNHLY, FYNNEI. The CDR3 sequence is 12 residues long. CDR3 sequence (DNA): TGTGCCACGGGGCGACAAGGAGAAAAACTGTTTTTT. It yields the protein CATGRQGEKLFF.

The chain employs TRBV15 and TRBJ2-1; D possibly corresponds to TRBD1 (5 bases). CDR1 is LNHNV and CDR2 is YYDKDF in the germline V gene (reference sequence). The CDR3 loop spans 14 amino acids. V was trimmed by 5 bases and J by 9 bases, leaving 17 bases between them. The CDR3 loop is CATSPGFQGGEQFF. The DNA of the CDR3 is TGTGCCACCAGCCCAGGTTTCCAGGGCGGTGAGCAGTTCTTC.

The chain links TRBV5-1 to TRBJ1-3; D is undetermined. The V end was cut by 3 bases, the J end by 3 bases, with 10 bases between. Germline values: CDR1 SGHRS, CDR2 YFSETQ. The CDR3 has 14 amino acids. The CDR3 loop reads CASSWEGGGNTIYF. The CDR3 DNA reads TGCGCCAGCAGCTGGGAGGGAGGTGGAAACACCATATATTTT.

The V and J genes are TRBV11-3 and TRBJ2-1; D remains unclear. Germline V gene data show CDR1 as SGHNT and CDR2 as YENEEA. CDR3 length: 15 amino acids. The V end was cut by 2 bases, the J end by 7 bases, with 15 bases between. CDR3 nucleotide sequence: TGTGCCAGCAGCTTACGGTCTGGGGATTTGAATGAGCAGTTCTTC. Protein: CASSLRSGDLNEQFF.

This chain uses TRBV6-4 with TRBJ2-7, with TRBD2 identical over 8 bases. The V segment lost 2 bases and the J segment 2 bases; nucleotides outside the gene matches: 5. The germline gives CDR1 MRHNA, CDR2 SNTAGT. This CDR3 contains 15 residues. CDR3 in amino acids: CASSDTGTRAYEQYF. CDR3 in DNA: TGTGCCAGCAGTGACACCGGGACTAGAGCCTACGAGCAGTACTTC.

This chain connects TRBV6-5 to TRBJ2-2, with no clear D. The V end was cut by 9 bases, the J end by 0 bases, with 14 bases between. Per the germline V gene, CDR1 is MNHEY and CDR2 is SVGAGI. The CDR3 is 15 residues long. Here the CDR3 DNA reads TGTGCCAGTGGTCTAAGGAGCGCGAACACCGGGGAGCTGTTTTTT. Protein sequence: CASGLRSANTGELFF.

The CDR3 sequence: CASSSAGIIPSYTF. The CDR3 DNA is TGTGCCAGCAGCTCTGCAGGGATTATTCCAAGCTACACCTTC. This chain joins TRBV5-8 and TRBJ1-2, with a weak D call TRBD1 (5 bases). Germline CDR1 reads SGHTS; CDR2 reads YDEGEE. V was cut by 3 bases and J by 9 bases, with 18 bases left in between. This CDR3 region has 14 residues.

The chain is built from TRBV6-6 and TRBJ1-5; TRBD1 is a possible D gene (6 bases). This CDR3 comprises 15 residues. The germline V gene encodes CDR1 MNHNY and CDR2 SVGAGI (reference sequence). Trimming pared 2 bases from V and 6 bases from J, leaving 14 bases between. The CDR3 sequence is CASSYQGQGGQPQHF. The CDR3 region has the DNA TGTGCCAGCAGTTACCAGGGGCAAGGGGGTCAGCCCCAGCATTTT.

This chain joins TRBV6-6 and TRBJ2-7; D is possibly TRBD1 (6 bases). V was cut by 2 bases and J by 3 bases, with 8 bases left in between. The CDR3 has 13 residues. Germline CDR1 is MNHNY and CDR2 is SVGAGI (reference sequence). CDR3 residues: CASSYGTNYEQYF. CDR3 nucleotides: TGTGCCAGCAGTTACGGGACAAACTACGAGCAGTACTTC.

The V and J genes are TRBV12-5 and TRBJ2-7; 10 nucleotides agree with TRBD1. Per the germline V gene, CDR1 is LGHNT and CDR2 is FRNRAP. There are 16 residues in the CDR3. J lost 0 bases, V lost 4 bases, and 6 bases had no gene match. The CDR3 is CASGSSRTGGSYEQYF. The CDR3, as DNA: TGTGCTAGTGGTTCCTCCCGGACAGGGGGCTCCTACGAGCAGTACTTC.

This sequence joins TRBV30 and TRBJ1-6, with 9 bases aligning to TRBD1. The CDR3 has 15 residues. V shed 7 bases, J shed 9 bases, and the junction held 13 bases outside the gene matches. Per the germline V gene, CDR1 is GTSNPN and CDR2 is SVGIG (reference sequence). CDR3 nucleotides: TGTGCCTCGACGGGACAGGGTCCGGGCGGTTCACCCCTCCACTTT. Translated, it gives CASTGQGPGGSPLHF.

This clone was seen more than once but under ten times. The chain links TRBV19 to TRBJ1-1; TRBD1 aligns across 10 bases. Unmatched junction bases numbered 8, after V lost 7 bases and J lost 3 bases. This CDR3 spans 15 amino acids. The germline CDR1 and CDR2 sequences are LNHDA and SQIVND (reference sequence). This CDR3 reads CASNPGQGRHTEAFF. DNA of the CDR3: TGTGCCAGTAATCCGGGACAGGGGAGACACACTGAAGCTTTCTTT.

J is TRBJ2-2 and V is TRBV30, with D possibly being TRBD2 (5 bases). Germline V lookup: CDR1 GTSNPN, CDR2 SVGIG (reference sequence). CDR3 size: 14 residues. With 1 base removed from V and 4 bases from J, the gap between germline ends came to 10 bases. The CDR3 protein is CAWSGRAATGELFF. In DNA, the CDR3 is TGTGCCTGGAGTGGACGAGCGGCCACCGGGGAGCTGTTTTTT.

CDR3 coding DNA: TGCGCCAGCAGCCCTGGGAGTAGGGGGCTTTCGGATTCACCCCTCCACTTT. This gives the protein CASSPGSRGLSDSPLHF. V and J are TRBV5-1 and TRBJ1-6; TRBD1 aligns across 7 bases. From germline, CDR1 is SGHRS and CDR2 YFSETQ. Trimming at V came to 4 bases and at J to 8 bases, leaving 15 bases not matched to a gene. The CDR3 is 17 residues long.

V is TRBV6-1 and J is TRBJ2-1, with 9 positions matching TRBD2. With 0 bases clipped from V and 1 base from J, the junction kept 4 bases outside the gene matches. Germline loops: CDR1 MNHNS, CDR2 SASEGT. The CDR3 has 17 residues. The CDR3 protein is CASSEAPSGTSYNEQFF. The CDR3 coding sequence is TGTGCCAGCAGTGAAGCGCCTAGCGGGACTTCCTACAATGAGCAGTTCTTC.

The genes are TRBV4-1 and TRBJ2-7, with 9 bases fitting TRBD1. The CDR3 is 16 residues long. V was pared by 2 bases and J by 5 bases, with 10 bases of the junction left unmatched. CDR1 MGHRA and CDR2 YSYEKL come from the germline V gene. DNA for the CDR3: TGCGCCAGCAGCCAACCGATTCGGGACAGGGCCCACGAGCAGTACTTC. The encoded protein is CASSQPIRDRAHEQYF.

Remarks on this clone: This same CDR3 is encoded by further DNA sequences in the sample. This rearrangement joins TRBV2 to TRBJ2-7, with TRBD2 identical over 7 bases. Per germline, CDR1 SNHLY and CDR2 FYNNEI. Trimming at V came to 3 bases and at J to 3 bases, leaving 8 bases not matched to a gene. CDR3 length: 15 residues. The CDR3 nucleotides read TGTGCCAGCAGTGACGCCGGGGGGAAGGGCTACGAGCAGTACTTC. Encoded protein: CASSDAGGKGYEQYF.

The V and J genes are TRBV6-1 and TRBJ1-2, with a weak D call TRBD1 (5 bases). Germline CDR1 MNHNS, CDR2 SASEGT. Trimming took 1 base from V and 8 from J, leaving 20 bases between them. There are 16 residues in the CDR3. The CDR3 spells CASSEVGPGGVSGYTF. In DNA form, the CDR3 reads TGTGCCAGCAGTGAAGTTGGGCCTGGGGGTGTTTCCGGCTACACCTTC.

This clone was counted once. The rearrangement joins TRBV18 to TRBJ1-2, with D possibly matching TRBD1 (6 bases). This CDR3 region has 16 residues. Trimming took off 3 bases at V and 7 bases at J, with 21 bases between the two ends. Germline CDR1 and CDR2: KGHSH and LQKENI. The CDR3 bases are TGTGCCAGCTCACCCGCGACGGCATCAGGGGTGGGTGGCTACACCTTC. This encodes CASSPATASGVGGYTF.

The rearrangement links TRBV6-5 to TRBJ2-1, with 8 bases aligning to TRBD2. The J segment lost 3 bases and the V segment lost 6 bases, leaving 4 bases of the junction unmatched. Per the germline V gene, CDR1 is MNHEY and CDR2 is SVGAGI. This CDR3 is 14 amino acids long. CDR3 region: CASSLRGGYNEQFF. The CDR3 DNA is TGTGCCAGCAGCCTACGGGGGGGCTACAATGAGCAGTTCTTC.

As DNA, the CDR3 is TGTGCCAGCAGCCTCGGGGGCAGGGAGGGGAATGAAAAACTGTTTTTT. Its protein product is CASSLGGREGNEKLFF. The gene calls are TRBV5-4 and TRBJ1-4, with TRBD1 as a possible D gene (6 bases). Trimming removed 4 bases from V and 5 bases from J, with 18 bases in between. CDR3 length equals 16 residues. The germline CDR1 and CDR2 sequences are SGHNT and YYREEE (reference sequence).

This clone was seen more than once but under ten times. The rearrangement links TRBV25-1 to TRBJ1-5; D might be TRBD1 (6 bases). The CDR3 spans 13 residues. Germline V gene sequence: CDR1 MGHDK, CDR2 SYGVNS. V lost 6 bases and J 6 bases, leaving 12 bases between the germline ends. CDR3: CASSNRVGQPQHF. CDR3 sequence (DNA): TGTGCCAGCAGCAACAGGGTGGGTCAGCCCCAGCATTTT.

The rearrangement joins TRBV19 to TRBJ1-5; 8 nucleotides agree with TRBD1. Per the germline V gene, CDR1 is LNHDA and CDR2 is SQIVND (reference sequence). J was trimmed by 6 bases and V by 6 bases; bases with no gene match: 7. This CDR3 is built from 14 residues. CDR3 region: CASSPTGVGQPQHF. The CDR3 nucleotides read TGTGCCAGTAGCCCGACAGGGGTTGGTCAGCCCCAGCATTTT.

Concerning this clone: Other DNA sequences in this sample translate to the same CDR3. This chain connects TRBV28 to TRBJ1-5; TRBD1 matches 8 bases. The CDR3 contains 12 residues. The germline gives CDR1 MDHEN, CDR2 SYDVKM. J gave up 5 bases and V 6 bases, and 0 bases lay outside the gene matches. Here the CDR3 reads CASRTGDQPQHF. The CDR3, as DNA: TGTGCCAGCAGGACAGGGGATCAGCCCCAGCATTTT.

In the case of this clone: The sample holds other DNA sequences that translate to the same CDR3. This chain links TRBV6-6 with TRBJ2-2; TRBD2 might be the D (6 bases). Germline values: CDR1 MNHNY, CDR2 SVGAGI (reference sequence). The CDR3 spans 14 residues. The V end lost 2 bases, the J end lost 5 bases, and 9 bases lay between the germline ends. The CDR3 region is CASSYAGGTGELFF. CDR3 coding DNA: TGTGCCAGCAGTTACGCTGGGGGGACCGGGGAGCTGTTTTTT.

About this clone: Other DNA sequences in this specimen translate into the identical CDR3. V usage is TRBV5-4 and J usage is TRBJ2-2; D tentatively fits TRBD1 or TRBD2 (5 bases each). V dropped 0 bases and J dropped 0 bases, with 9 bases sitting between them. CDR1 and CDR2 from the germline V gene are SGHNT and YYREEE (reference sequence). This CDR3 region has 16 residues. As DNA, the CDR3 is TGTGCCAGCAGCTTGGCCGGGACCGCGAACACCGGGGAGCTGTTTTTT. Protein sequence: CASSLAGTANTGELFF.